The 2 T cell receptor beta chains in this list originate from one sample, sequenced in a study of OX40 agonist ivuxolimab in advanced cancers. The library was made by the immunoSEQ multiplex PCR assay. TCRdb mirrors the immuneACCESS table, restricted to in-frame sequences. Some clones are absent from its copies; in checked studies, under half trace to an unresolved V gene, and the reason for the others is unknown. This sample comprises about 70,000 clones, 87% of them detected only once. Of the sample, under 3.5% is held by the ten largest clones. This sample comprised CD4+ or CD8+ T cells sorted from blood, obtained in a trial of the OX40 agonist ivuxolimab. The receptors shown here come from an adult with an advanced solid tumor such as melanoma, head and neck, liver or kidney cancer.

The chain couples TRBV5-1 to TRBJ2-6; a weak D match, TRBD1 (6 bases). Germline CDR1 reads SGHRS; CDR2 reads YFSETQ. With 0 bases removed from V and 1 base from J, the gap between germline ends came to 11 bases. This CDR3 comprises 17 residues. The CDR3 nucleotides are TGCGCCAGCAGCTTGGGTCCAGGGGCGTCTGGGGCCAACGTCCTGACTTTC. This encodes CASSLGPGASGANVLTF. Full variable domain (remainder filled in from reference TRBV5-1 and TRBJ2-6): KAGVTQTPRYLIKTRGQQVTLSCSPISGHRSVSWYQQTPGQGLQFLFEYFSETQRNKGNFPGRFSGRQFSNSRSEMNVSTLELGDSALYLCASSLGPGASGANVLTFGAGSRLTVL.

V is TRBV10-3 and J is TRBJ1-1; D is ambiguous. Trimming stripped 10 bases from V and 1 base from J, with 13 bases between. There are 13 residues in the CDR3. Per germline, CDR1 ENHRY and CDR2 SYGVKD. In DNA form, the CDR3 reads TGTGCCACTCTTGCTCATCAGAACACTGAAGCTTTCTTT. This sequence encodes CATLAHQNTEAFF.